Reported below is one T cell receptor beta chain. Its antigen is unidentified. The PCR had 60 Vbeta and 13 Jbeta primers. Sequencing was performed with immunoSEQ multiplex PCR; in TCRdb, only in-frame clones are kept and a portion is missing. The repertoire holds more than 90,000 clones, with approximately 80% as singletons. This specimen comes from a study of cytomegalovirus exposure and HLA in healthy donors. The CDR3 has 13 amino acids. The V gene's germline CDR1 is SGDLS and CDR2 YYNGEE. V gave up 2 bases and J gave up 6 bases, with 9 bases separating them. General study findings and limits: Sequencing depth across donors, presence/absence analyses assumed, was roughly uniform.

Material: PBMCs. This chain connects TRBV9 to TRBJ2-1; D might be TRBD2 (6 bases). This sequence originates from a man between 50 and 59 years old in good health and CMV-seronegative. CDR3 in amino acids: CASSVGTVNEQFF. CDR3 in DNA: TGTGCCAGCAGCGTGGGGACTGTCAATGAGCAGTTCTTC. The variable domain in full, completed from reference TRBV9 and TRBJ2-1, reads DSGVTQTPKHLITATGQRVTLRCSPRSGDLSVYWYQQSLDQGLQFLIQYYNGEERAKGNILERFSAQQFPDLHSELNLSSLELGDSALYFCASSVGTVNEQFFGPGTRLTVL.